The 4 T cell receptor beta chains reported below all come from one sample, sequenced in a study of blood T cell repertoires in COVID-19. Clones were sequenced by immunoSEQ multiplex PCR, and TCRdb holds only the in-frame ones, with some missing. The data contain around 78,000 clones, approximately 88% of them singletons. Sample: peripheral blood. The receptors shown here come from a man aged 45-65 years with active COVID-19.

Only a few counts were recorded for this clone. The CDR3 DNA follows: TGTGCCAGCAGCGTAGATGGACAGGGGGCGGGCGGGGAGCTGTTTTTT. It is translated as CASSVDGQGAGGELFF. V and J are TRBV9 and TRBJ2-2, with 11 bases that match TRBD1. The V segment lost 0 bases and the J segment 7 bases; nucleotides outside the gene matches: 5. Looked up from germline, CDR1 is SGDLS and CDR2 is YYNGEE. CDR3 length: 16 residues.

The table lists this clone with a few counts. The rearrangement uses TRBV4-2 and TRBJ2-1, with 9 bases that match TRBD2. The CDR3 runs to 16 residues. CDR1 is LGHNA and CDR2 is YNFKEQ in the germline V gene. The V gene end was trimmed by 1 base and the J gene end by 4 bases; junction bases not matched to a gene: 5. The CDR3, as DNA: TGTGCCAGCAGCCAAGGTGCTAGCGGGGTATACAATGAGCAGTTCTTC. As protein: CASSQGASGVYNEQFF.

This sequence joins TRBV28 and TRBJ2-1; TRBD2 matches at 11 bases. Germline V gives CDR1 MDHEN, CDR2 SYDVKM. The CDR3 is made up of 15 amino acids. J was trimmed by 3 bases and V by 6 bases; bases with no gene match: 4. The CDR3: CASSSGTSGYNEQFF. Here the CDR3 DNA reads TGTGCCAGCAGCTCCGGGACTAGCGGCTACAATGAGCAGTTCTTC.

The rearrangement uses TRBV23-1 and TRBJ2-2, with 8 bases fitting TRBD1. TRBV23-1 counts as an open reading frame of uncertain function. V lost 6 bases to trimming and J lost 1 base; unmatched junction nucleotides: 13. CDR3 length: 18 amino acids. The CDR3 spells CASSLLVVDRGNTGELFF. The CDR3 bases are TGCGCCAGCAGCCTATTAGTCGTTGACAGGGGGAACACCGGGGAGCTGTTTTTT.